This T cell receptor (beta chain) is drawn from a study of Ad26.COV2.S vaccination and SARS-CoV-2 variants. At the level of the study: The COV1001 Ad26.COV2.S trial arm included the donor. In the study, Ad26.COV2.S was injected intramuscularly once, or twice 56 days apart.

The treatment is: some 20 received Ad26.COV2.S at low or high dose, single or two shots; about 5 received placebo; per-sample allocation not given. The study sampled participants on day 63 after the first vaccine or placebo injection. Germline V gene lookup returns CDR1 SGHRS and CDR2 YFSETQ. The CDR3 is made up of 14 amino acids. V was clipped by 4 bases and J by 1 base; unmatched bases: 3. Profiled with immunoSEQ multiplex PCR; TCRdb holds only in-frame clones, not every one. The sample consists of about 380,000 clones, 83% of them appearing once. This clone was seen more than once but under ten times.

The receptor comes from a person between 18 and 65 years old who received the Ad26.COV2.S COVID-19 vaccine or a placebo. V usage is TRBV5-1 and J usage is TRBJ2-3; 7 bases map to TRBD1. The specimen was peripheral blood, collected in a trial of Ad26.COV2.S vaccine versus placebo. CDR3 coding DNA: TGCGCCAGCAGCCCTACAGGGGGCACAGATACGCAGTATTTT. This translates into CASSPTGGTDTQYF.